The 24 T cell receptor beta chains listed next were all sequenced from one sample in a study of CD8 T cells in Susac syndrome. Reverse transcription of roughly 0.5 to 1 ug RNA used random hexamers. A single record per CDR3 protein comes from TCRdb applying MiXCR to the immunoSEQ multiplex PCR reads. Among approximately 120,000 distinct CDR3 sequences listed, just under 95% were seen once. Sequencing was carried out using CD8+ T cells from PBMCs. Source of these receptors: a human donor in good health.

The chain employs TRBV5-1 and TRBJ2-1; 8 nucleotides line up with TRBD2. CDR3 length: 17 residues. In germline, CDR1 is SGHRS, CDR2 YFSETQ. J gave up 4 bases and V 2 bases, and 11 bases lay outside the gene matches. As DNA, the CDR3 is TGCGCCAGCAGCTTCAAGCGGGAGAGTTGGGAGTACAATGAGCAGTTCTTC. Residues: CASSFKRESWEYNEQFF.

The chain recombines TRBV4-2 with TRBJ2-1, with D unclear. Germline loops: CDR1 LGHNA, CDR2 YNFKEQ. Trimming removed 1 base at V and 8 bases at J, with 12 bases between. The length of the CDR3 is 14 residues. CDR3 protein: CASSQVGPPDEQFF. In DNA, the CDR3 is TGTGCCAGCAGCCAAGTTGGTCCCCCGGATGAGCAGTTCTTC.

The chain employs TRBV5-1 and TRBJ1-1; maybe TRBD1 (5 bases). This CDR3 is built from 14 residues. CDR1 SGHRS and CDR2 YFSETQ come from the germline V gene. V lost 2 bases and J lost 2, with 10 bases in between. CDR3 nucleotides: TGCGCCAGCAGCTTCTCCCAGGGCAACACTGAAGCTTTCTTT. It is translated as CASSFSQGNTEAFF.

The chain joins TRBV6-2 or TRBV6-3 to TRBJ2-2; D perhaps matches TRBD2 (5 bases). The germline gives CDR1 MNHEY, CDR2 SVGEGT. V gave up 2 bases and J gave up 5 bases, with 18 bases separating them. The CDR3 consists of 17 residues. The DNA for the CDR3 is TGTGCCAGCAGTTACGCGCGTAGGGCGGGCGCTACCGGGGAGCTGTTTTTT. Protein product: CASSYARRAGATGELFF.

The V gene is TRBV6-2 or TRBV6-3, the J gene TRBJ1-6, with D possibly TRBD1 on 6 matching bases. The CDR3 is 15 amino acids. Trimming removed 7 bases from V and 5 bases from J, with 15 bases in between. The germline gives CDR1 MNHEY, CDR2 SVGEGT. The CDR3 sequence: CASTDHRGHNSPLHF. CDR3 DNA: TGTGCCAGCACCGACCATCGGGGGCATAATTCACCCCTCCACTTT.

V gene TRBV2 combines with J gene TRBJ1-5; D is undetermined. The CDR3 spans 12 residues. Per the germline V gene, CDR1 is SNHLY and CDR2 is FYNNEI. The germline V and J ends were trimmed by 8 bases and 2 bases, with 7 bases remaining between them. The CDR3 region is CASQNGNQPQHF. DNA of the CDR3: TGTGCCAGCCAAAACGGCAATCAGCCCCAGCATTTT.

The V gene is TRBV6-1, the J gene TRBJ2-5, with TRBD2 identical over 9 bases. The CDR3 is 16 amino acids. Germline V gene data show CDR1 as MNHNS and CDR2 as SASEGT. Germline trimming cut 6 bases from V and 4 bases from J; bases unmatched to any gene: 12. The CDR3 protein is CASSPISASGAETQYF. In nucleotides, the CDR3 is TGTGCCAGCAGCCCTATCTCCGCTAGCGGGGCAGAGACCCAGTACTTC.

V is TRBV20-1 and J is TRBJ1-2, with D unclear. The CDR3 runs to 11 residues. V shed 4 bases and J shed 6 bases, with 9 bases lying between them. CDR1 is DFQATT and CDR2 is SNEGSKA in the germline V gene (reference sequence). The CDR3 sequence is CSAKRVNGYTF. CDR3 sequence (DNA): TGCAGTGCTAAGCGGGTAAATGGCTACACCTTC.

The CDR3 is CASSQDISGNTGELFF. CDR3 coding DNA: TGTGCCAGCAGCCAAGATATCTCTGGTAACACCGGGGAGCTGTTTTTT. V gene TRBV4-2 combines with J gene TRBJ2-2; no firm D call. This CDR3 spans 16 amino acids. V was clipped by 0 bases and J by 2 bases, with 10 bases between them. The germline V gene has CDR1 LGHNA and CDR2 YNFKEQ.

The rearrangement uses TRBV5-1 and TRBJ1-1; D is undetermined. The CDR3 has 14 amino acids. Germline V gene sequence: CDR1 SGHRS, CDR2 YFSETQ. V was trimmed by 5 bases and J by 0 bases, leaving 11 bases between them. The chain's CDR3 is CASRPTGMNTEAFF. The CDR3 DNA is TGCGCCAGCAGACCTACGGGTATGAACACTGAAGCTTTCTTT. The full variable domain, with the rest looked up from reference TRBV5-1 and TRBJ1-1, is KAGVTQTPRYLIKTRGQQVTLSCSPISGHRSVSWYQQTPGQGLQFLFEYFSETQRNKGNFPGRFSGRQFSNSRSEMNVSTLELGDSALYLCASRPTGMNTEAFFGQGTRLTVV.

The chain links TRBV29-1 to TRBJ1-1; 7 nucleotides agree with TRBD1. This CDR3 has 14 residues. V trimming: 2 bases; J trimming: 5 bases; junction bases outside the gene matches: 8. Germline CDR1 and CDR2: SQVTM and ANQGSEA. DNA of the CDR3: TGCAGCGTTGAAAGTGGCCAGGGGGTGACTGAAGCTTTCTTT. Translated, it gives CSVESGQGVTEAFF.

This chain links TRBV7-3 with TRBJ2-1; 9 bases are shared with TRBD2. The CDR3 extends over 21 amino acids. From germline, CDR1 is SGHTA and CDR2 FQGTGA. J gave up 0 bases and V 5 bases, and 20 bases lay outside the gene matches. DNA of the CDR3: TGTGCCAGCAGCCCTAGTGGGCTAGCGGGATCTCTTAGGGGCTCCTACAATGAGCAGTTCTTC. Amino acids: CASSPSGLAGSLRGSYNEQFF.

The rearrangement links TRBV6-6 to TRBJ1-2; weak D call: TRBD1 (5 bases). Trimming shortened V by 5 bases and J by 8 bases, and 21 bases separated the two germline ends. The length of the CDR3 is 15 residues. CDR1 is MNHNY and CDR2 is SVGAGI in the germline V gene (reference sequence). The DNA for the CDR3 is TGTGCCAGCAGTACTCCGGGGACGCCGATTTTAGGCTACACCTTC. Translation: CASSTPGTPILGYTF.

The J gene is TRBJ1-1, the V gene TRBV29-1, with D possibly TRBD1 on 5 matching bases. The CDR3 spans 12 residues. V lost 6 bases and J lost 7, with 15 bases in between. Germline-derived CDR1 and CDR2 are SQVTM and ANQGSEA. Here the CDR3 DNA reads TGCAGCGTCGAACCGGGACCTGGTGAAGCTTTCTTT. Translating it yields CSVEPGPGEAFF. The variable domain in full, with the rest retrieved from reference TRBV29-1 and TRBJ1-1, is SAVISQKPSRDICQRGTSLTIQCQVDSQVTMMFWYRQQPGQSLTLIATANQGSEATYESGFVIDKFPISRPNLTFSTLTVSNMSPEDSSIYLCSVEPGPGEAFFGQGTRLTVV.

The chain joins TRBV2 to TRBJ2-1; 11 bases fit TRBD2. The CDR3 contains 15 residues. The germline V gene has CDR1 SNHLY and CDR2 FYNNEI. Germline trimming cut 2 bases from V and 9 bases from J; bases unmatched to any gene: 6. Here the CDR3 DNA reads TGTGCCAGCAGTGAACTAGCGGGAGGTAGAAGTGAGCAGTTCTTC. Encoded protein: CASSELAGGRSEQFF.

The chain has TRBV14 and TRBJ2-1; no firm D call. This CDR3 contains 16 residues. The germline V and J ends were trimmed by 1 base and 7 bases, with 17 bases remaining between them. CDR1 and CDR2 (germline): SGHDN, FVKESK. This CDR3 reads CASSQAGRQLRNEQFF. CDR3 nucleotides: TGTGCCAGCAGCCAAGCGGGCAGGCAGCTTCGAAATGAGCAGTTCTTC.

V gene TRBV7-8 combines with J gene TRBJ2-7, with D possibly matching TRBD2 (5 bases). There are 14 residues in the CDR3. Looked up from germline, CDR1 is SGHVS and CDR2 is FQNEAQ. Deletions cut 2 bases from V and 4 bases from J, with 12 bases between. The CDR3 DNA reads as TGTGCCAGCAGCTTATCCGTCGGGGTTTACGAGCAGTACTTC. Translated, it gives CASSLSVGVYEQYF.

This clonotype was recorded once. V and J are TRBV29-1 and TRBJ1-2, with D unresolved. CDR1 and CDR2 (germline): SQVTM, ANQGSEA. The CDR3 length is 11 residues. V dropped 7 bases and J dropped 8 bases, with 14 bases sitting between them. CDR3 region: CSAERLGGYTF. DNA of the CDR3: TGCAGCGCCGAGCGCCTGGGGGGCTACACCTTC.

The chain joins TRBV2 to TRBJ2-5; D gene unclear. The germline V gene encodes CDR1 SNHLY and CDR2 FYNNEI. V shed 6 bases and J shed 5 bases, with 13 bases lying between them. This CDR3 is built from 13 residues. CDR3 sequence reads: CASSYYTRETQYF. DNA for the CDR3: TGTGCCAGCAGCTACTACACCCGGGAGACCCAGTACTTC. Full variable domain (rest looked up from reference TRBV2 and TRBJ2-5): EPEVTQTPSHQVTQMGQEVILRCVPISNHLYFYWYRQILGQKVEFLVSFYNNEISEKSEIFDDQFSVERPDGSNFTLKIRSTKLEDSAMYFCASSYYTRETQYFGPGTRLLVL.

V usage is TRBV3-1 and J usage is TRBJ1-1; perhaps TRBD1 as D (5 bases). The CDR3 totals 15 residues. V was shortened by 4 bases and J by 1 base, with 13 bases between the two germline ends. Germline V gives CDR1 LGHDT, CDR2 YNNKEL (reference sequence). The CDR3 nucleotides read TGTGCCAGCAGCCGATCCTCCGGGGGGAACACTGAAGCTTTCTTT. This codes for CASSRSSGGNTEAFF.

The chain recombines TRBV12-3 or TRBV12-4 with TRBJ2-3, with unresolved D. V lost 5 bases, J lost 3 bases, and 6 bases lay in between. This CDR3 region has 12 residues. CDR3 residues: CASSPPTDTQYF. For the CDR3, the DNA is TGTGCCAGCAGTCCCCCTACAGATACGCAGTATTTT.

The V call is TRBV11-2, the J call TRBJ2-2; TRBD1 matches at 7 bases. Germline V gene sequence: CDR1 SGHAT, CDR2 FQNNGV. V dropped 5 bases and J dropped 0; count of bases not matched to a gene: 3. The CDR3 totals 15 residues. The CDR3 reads CASSGTDPNTGELFF. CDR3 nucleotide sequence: TGTGCCAGCAGCGGGACAGATCCGAACACCGGGGAGCTGTTTTTT.

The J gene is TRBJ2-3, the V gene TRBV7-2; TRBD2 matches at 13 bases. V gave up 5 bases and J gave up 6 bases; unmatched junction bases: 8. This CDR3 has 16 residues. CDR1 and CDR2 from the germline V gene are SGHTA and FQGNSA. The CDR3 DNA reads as TGTGCCAGCAGCACCCGACTAGCGGGAGGATTCGATACGCAGTATTTT. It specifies CASSTRLAGGFDTQYF.

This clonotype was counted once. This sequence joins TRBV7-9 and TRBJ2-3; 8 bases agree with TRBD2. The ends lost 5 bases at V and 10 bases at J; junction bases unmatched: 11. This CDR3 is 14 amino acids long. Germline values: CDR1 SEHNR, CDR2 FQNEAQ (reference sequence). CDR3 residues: CASSSNLGLVAQYF. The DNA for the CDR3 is TGTGCCAGCAGCAGCAATTTGGGACTAGTGGCGCAGTATTTT.